This is a list of T cell receptor beta chains from one sample in a study of CD8+ T cells in alopecia areata. Measured with immunoSEQ multiplex PCR; TCRdb has only the in-frame clones, and not every one. The sample lists more than 150,000 clones, 50% to 75% occurring once. The material sequenced was CD4+ T cells sorted from blood, taken at week 0. All receptors come from a human donor with alopecia areata. Both conserved end residues are part of each CDR3. The order of the fields is J gene, V gene, clone size, D gene, CDR3 DNA, CDR3 protein. The D gene is left open where the match is weak. Only some rows state a clone size, as once, few, many or a class for expanded clones.

J gene: TRBJ2-6; V gene: TRBV28; clone size: -; D gene: -; CDR3 DNA: TGTGCCAGCAGTTTACACCAGGCGGACTCTGGGGCCAACGTCCTGACTTTC; CDR3 protein: CASSLHQADSGANVLTF
J gene: TRBJ1-3; V gene: TRBV30; clone size: -; D gene: -; CDR3 DNA: TGTGCCTGGAGTCGACAGTTACTAAACACCATATATTTT; CDR3 protein: CAWSRQLLNTIYF
J gene: TRBJ2-5; V gene: TRBV5-1; clone size: -; D gene: -; CDR3 DNA: TGCGCCAGCAGCCCCTTACTGGCGCAAGAGACCCAGTACTTC; CDR3 protein: CASSPLLAQETQYF
J gene: TRBJ2-3; V gene: TRBV7-9; clone size: once; D gene: TRBD2; CDR3 DNA: TGTGCCAGCAGCTCACTAGCGGGGGGGCGGACAGATACGCAGTATTTT; CDR3 protein: CASSSLAGGRTDTQYF
J gene: TRBJ2-7; V gene: TRBV6-5; clone size: -; D gene: TRBD2; CDR3 DNA: TGTGCCAGCAGTTACCGGCGGGGGTACGAGCAGTACTTC; CDR3 protein: CASSYRRGYEQYF
J gene: TRBJ1-1; V gene: TRBV7-9; clone size: -; D gene: -; CDR3 DNA: TGTGCCAGCAGCAGAGGGGTGAACACTGAAGCTTTCTTT; CDR3 protein: CASSRGVNTEAFF
J gene: TRBJ2-2; V gene: TRBV30; clone size: -; D gene: TRBD1; CDR3 DNA: TGTGCCTGGAGTGTAACAGGGGCGAGCGGGGAGCTGTTTTTT; CDR3 protein: CAWSVTGASGELFF
J gene: TRBJ1-3; V gene: TRBV30; clone size: -; D gene: -; CDR3 DNA: TGTGCCTGGAGTGTACTCTCGGGAAACACCATATATTTT; CDR3 protein: CAWSVLSGNTIYF
J gene: TRBJ2-7; V gene: TRBV29-1; clone size: -; D gene: -; CDR3 DNA: TGCAGCGTTGAGGTGGGGCAGGGAGTCGAGCAGTACTTC; CDR3 protein: CSVEVGQGVEQYF
J gene: TRBJ1-2; V gene: TRBV7-9; clone size: once; D gene: -; CDR3 DNA: TGTGCCAGCAGCTTGTCTAACTATGGCTACACCTTC; CDR3 protein: CASSLSNYGYTF
J gene: TRBJ2-5; V gene: TRBV19; clone size: -; D gene: -; CDR3 DNA: TGTGCCAGTAGTTGGACGCGGAGGGGTCGGGAGACCCAGTACTTC; CDR3 protein: CASSWTRRGRETQYF
J gene: TRBJ2-7; V gene: TRBV14; clone size: -; D gene: -; CDR3 DNA: TGTGCCAGCAGCCAAATGCGCGAGCAGTACTTC; CDR3 protein: CASSQMREQYF
J gene: TRBJ2-2; V gene: TRBV20-1; clone size: -; D gene: -; CDR3 DNA: TGCAGTGCAAGAGAGTCCGGGGAGCTGTTTTTT; CDR3 protein: CSARESGELFF
J gene: TRBJ2-7; V gene: TRBV14; clone size: -; D gene: -; CDR3 DNA: TGTGCCAGCAGCCTTGGAGTCTTTTCATACGAGCAGTACTTC; CDR3 protein: CASSLGVFSYEQYF
J gene: TRBJ1-1; V gene: TRBV30; clone size: -; D gene: TRBD1; CDR3 DNA: TGTGCCTGGGAAAGGGGGCCCCAAATGAACACTGAAGCTTTCTTT; CDR3 protein: CAWERGPQMNTEAFF
J gene: TRBJ1-2; V gene: TRBV7-2; clone size: -; D gene: TRBD1; CDR3 DNA: TGTGCCAGCAGCTTAAGAATCGCCAGGGGGCGTGATGGCTACACCTTC; CDR3 protein: CASSLRIARGRDGYTF
J gene: TRBJ2-5; V gene: TRBV7-9; clone size: once; D gene: -; CDR3 DNA: TGTGCCAGCAGCACACAGGTGAAAGAGACCCAGTACTTC; CDR3 protein: CASSTQVKETQYF
J gene: TRBJ2-3; V gene: TRBV2; clone size: -; D gene: -; CDR3 DNA: TGTGCCAGCAGTAGTATAGATACGCAGTATTTT; CDR3 protein: CASSSIDTQYF
J gene: TRBJ1-2; V gene: TRBV29-1; clone size: -; D gene: -; CDR3 DNA: TGCAGCGTTGAGGTTTACAGGGGCTACACCTTC; CDR3 protein: CSVEVYRGYTF
J gene: TRBJ1-5; V gene: TRBV7-9; clone size: few; D gene: -; CDR3 DNA: TGTGCCAGCAGCCCCTCCCGGTTGGGGGGCTATCAGCCCCAGCATTTT; CDR3 protein: CASSPSRLGGYQPQHF
J gene: TRBJ2-3; V gene: TRBV23-1; clone size: -; D gene: TRBD1; CDR3 DNA: TGCGCCAGCAGTCAATCAAGGGGAAGAAAGGGACAGCCCCCCACAGATACGCAGTATTTT; CDR3 protein: CASSQSRGRKGQPPTDTQYF
J gene: TRBJ1-3; V gene: TRBV5-6; clone size: -; D gene: -; CDR3 DNA: TGTGCCAGCAGCTTGGGACAGAGCTCTGGAAACACCATATATTTT; CDR3 protein: CASSLGQSSGNTIYF
J gene: TRBJ2-7; V gene: TRBV29-1; clone size: few; D gene: TRBD1; CDR3 DNA: TGCAGCGCGACCGGGACAGGGGGCTACGAGCAGTACTTC; CDR3 protein: CSATGTGGYEQYF
J gene: TRBJ2-5; V gene: TRBV5-1; clone size: -; D gene: TRBD1; CDR3 DNA: TGCGCCAGCAGCATCGGGACAGGGGGCGAGACCCAGTACTTC; CDR3 protein: CASSIGTGGETQYF
J gene: TRBJ2-3; V gene: TRBV4-1; clone size: -; D gene: TRBD2; CDR3 DNA: TGCGCCAGCAGCTCGACGCGCGGGACTAGCGGAACAGATACGCAGTATTTT; CDR3 protein: CASSSTRGTSGTDTQYF
J gene: TRBJ1-2; V gene: TRBV5-6; clone size: -; D gene: TRBD1; CDR3 DNA: TGTGCCAGCCTTGAAATGGGACAGGTTGACTATGGCTACACCTTC; CDR3 protein: CASLEMGQVDYGYTF
J gene: TRBJ1-4; V gene: TRBV21-1; clone size: -; D gene: -; CDR3 DNA: TGTGCCAGCAGCAAAGCGTCAGGACAGGGGAGTGAAAAACTGTTTTTT; CDR3 protein: CASSKASGQGSEKLFF
J gene: TRBJ1-6; V gene: TRBV7-2; clone size: -; D gene: -; CDR3 DNA: TGTGCCAGCAGCTTAGGTCCCCGTAATTCACCCCTCCACTTT; CDR3 protein: CASSLGPRNSPLHF
J gene: TRBJ2-7; V gene: TRBV2; clone size: -; D gene: -; CDR3 DNA: TGTGCCAGCAGCGCGAACCTACTCGACAGTGCCTCCTACGAGCAGTACTTC; CDR3 protein: CASSANLLDSASYEQYF
J gene: TRBJ1-2; V gene: TRBV30; clone size: -; D gene: TRBD1; CDR3 DNA: TGTGCCTGCGACAGGGCCTCCTATGGCTACACCTTC; CDR3 protein: CACDRASYGYTF
J gene: TRBJ2-7; V gene: TRBV6-1; clone size: few; D gene: TRBD1; CDR3 DNA: TGTGCCAGCAGTGCGACAGGGGAGTACGAGCAGTACTTC; CDR3 protein: CASSATGEYEQYF
J gene: TRBJ1-2; V gene: TRBV18; clone size: -; D gene: -; CDR3 DNA: TGTGCCAGCTCACCCCGAGGAGGAACGGACTATGGCTACACCTTC; CDR3 protein: CASSPRGGTDYGYTF
J gene: TRBJ1-5; V gene: TRBV30; clone size: -; D gene: TRBD1; CDR3 DNA: TGTGCCTGGAGTGAAATGTACCCCCAGACAGGGCCATATAGCAATCAGCCCCAGCATTTT; CDR3 protein: CAWSEMYPQTGPYSNQPQHF
J gene: TRBJ2-1; V gene: TRBV27; clone size: once; D gene: TRBD1; CDR3 DNA: TGTGCCAGCAGTTTCCCAAGGGGGCAGCAGTTCTTC; CDR3 protein: CASSFPRGQQFF
J gene: TRBJ2-7; V gene: TRBV28; clone size: -; D gene: TRBD1; CDR3 DNA: TGTGCCAGCACAGGACAGGGTCCGGGGGCCTACGAGCAGTACTTC; CDR3 protein: CASTGQGPGAYEQYF